The text below deals with one TCR beta chain. This CDR3 contains 15 residues. Deletions cut 4 bases from V and 1 base from J, with 13 bases between. Germline CDR1 is MGHDK and CDR2 is SYGVNS. The sample belongs to a study of blood T cell repertoires in COVID-19. Across the study: Samples taken during acute and convalescent COVID-19 were collected in the United States, Italy and Spain.

The data were produced by immunoSEQ multiplex PCR, yet TCRdb's version contains in-frame clones alone and is incomplete. The table records around 120,000 clones, over 80% of them present only once. V and J are TRBV25-1 and TRBJ1-1; D may be TRBD1 (5 bases). What was sequenced was peripheral blood. The TCR originated in a man between 40 and 49 years old with active or convalescent COVID-19. CDR3 nucleotides: TGTGCCAGCAGTGCTAGGACAAGAACGAACACTGAAGCTTTCTTT. Translating gives CASSARTRTNTEAFF.